The next 17 T cell receptor beta chains were all read from a single sample in a study of breast tumors, draining lymph nodes, adjacent tissues. TCRdb redid the calling of the multiplex PCR reads with MiXCR, one entry per CDR3 protein. The sample has roughly 80,000 distinct CDR3 sequences, approximately 19% seen once. Breast cancer patients provided tissue from their axillary draining lymph nodes. The sample taken for sequencing was axillary lymph node tissue. The receptors here all came from a female donor with breast cancer. Some clones in this sample may be carry-over from other donors' samples.

In regard to this clonotype: One base away lies a much larger clone, so this may be a sequencing read error. The rearrangement joins TRBV27 to TRBJ2-7; D unresolved. Germline values: CDR1 MNHEY, CDR2 SMNVEV (reference sequence). This CDR3 has 13 amino acids. The chain's CDR3 is CVSSPGPPYEQYF. CDR3 in DNA: TGTGTCAGCAGTCCCGGGCCCCCCTACGAGCAGTACTTC.

This clonotype was seen at least ten times. The chain is built from TRBV11-3 and TRBJ2-1; D is uncertain. CDR3 length equals 17 residues. Germline CDR1 is SGHNT and CDR2 is YENEEA. V lost 3 bases and J lost 5, with 20 bases in between. Written as DNA, the CDR3 is TGTGCCAGCAGCTTGATTACGAGTTTCATCCCCAACAATGAGCAGTTCTTC. Its protein product is CASSLITSFIPNNEQFF.

Ten or more counts support this clonotype. The J gene is TRBJ2-1, the V gene TRBV9; no definite D call. The CDR3 has 12 amino acids. Trimming removed 0 bases from V and 6 bases from J, with 4 bases in between. Germline V gives CDR1 SGDLS, CDR2 YYNGEE. CDR3 sequence (DNA): TGTGCCAGCAGCGTAGACTTCAATGAGCAGTTCTTC. It codes for CASSVDFNEQFF.

This clonotype was observed many times. The chain uses TRBV6-1 and TRBJ2-7, with 8 positions matching TRBD1. J lost 2 bases, V lost 5 bases, and 8 bases had no gene match. The CDR3 runs 15 residues. The germline gives CDR1 MNHNS, CDR2 SASEGT. CDR3 bases: TGTGCCAGCAGTCGAACCCAGGGGGCCACCTACGAGCAGTACTTC. This codes for CASSRTQGATYEQYF.

Comment on this clonotype: Being one base from a much bigger clone, this may be a read error. This chain links TRBV9 with TRBJ2-5; 7 positions match TRBD1. The CDR3 has 16 residues. Germline CDR1 and CDR2: SGDLS and YYNGEE. Trimming removed 4 bases from V and 5 bases from J; junction bases left unmatched: 14. The CDR3 protein is CASSPYPTGVGETQYF. CDR3 nucleotide sequence: TGTGCCAGCAGCCCATACCCTACAGGGGTCGGGGAGACCCAGTACTTC.

This clonotype was counted many times. The gene calls are TRBV6-6 and TRBJ2-3; the D gene is possibly TRBD1 (6 bases). The V end was cut by 5 bases, the J end by 4 bases, with 16 bases between. Germline CDR1 is MNHNY and CDR2 is SVGAGI (reference sequence). There are 15 residues in the CDR3. The CDR3 loop is CASSLQGSKSDTQYF. DNA for the CDR3: TGTGCCAGCAGTCTCCAGGGGAGTAAGTCAGATACGCAGTATTTT.

This clonotype has at least ten counts. The rearrangement uses TRBV7-2 and TRBJ2-3, with 10 positions matching TRBD2. The CDR3 has 16 residues. J gave up 11 bases and V 5 bases, and 16 bases lay outside the gene matches. The germline V gene has CDR1 SGHTA and CDR2 FQGNSA. CDR3 residues: CASSRSLRSSGSVQYF. DNA for the CDR3: TGTGCCAGCAGCAGGAGTTTGAGGTCTAGCGGGAGTGTGCAGTATTTT.

There are many counts of this clonotype. The chain has TRBV7-2 and TRBJ2-3; D gene unclear. Germline V gives CDR1 SGHTA, CDR2 FQGNSA. The CDR3 length is 14 residues. The germline V and J ends were trimmed by 7 bases and 1 base, with 12 bases remaining between them. The CDR3 DNA reads as TGTGCCAGCACGTACACCATCGGCACAGATACGCAGTATTTT. This encodes CASTYTIGTDTQYF.

This clonotype was recorded many times. The CDR3, as DNA: TGTGCCAGCAGTTTAGGAGTAAGGGCTGAGACCCAGTACTTC. This encodes CASSLGVRAETQYF. The chain links TRBV12-3 or TRBV12-4 to TRBJ2-5; no firm D call. Trimming left V 1 base short and J 5 bases short, with 11 bases between. The CDR3 has 14 amino acids.

Of note for this clonotype: Germline and junction disagree at one end, which may indicate a read error. The chain recombines TRBV28 with TRBJ2-5; either TRBD1 or TRBD2 may supply D (5 bases each). The CDR3 runs 14 residues. Germline loops: CDR1 MDHEN, CDR2 SYDVKM. CDR3 residues: CASSPPQGRETQCF. The DNA for the CDR3 is TGTGCCAGCAGCCCTCCTCAGGGACGCGAGACCCAGTGCTTC.

About this clonotype itself: A much larger clone differs from this one at a single base, so this may be a read error. Since no conserved phenylalanine or tryptophan closes the CDR3, a read error is the likely cause. The chain employs TRBV6-1 and TRBJ2-1; the match to TRBD1 covers 9 bases. Germline V lookup: CDR1 MNHNS, CDR2 SASEGT. The CDR3 spans 14 residues. J was trimmed by 8 bases and V by 4 bases; bases with no gene match: 6. CDR3 coding DNA: TGTGCCAGCAGTGTTACGGGACAGGGCTATGAGCAGTTCGTC. Its protein is CASSVTGQGYEQFV.

Details on this clonotype: The germline gene is not matched at one end of the junction; a read error may be the cause. The rearrangement links TRBV27 to TRBJ1-5; D may be TRBD1 (5 bases). The CDR3 is made up of 13 amino acids. Germline CDR1 MNHEY, CDR2 SMNVEV (reference sequence). DNA of the CDR3: TGTGCCAGCAGTTTAAGGGGAAATCGGCCCCAGCATTTT. It yields the protein CASSLRGNRPQHF.

This clonotype has ten or more counts. The chain joins TRBV9 to TRBJ1-2; possibly TRBD1 for D (6 bases). CDR1 and CDR2 (germline): SGDLS, YYNGEE. The CDR3 runs to 14 residues. The ends were cut back, 6 bases at V and 3 bases at J, with 15 bases in the middle. The CDR3 DNA sequence: TGTGCCAGCAATCGACAGGAGGTGGACTATGGCTACACCTTC. It is translated as CASNRQEVDYGYTF.

In this sample, this clonotype turned up many times. This chain links TRBV5-4 with TRBJ2-3; D unclear. V gave up 9 bases and J gave up 2 bases, with 13 bases separating them. CDR1 is SGHNT and CDR2 is YYREEE in the germline V gene (reference sequence). The CDR3 spans 13 residues. CDR3 protein: CAMAGRNTDTQYF. The CDR3 DNA is TGTGCCATGGCAGGCAGGAACACAGATACGCAGTATTTT.

This clonotype was recorded many times. DNA for the CDR3: TGTGCCAGCAGAGAGACAGGGGATCAGCCCCAGCATTTT. Translating it yields CASRETGDQPQHF. This chain uses TRBV2 with TRBJ1-5, with TRBD1 identical over 8 bases. V gave up 6 bases and J gave up 5 bases; unmatched junction bases: 3. The CDR3 has 13 amino acids. CDR1 and CDR2 (germline): SNHLY, FYNNEI.

The sample holds many counts of this clonotype. V usage is TRBV4-1 and J usage is TRBJ2-7; D uncertain. Germline values: CDR1 MGHRA, CDR2 YSYEKL. Between the trimmed V and J ends, which lost 0 bases and 7 bases, there was a span of 16 bases. The length of the CDR3 is 15 residues. The CDR3 DNA reads as TGCGCCAGCAGCCAAGAAAGAAGTACCCTGGGTGAGCAGTACTTC. It translates to CASSQERSTLGEQYF.

This clonotype showed up many times. V gene TRBV3-1 combines with J gene TRBJ2-7; D not resolved. Germline CDR1 LGHDT, CDR2 YNNKEL (reference sequence). Between the trimmed V and J ends, which lost 4 bases and 0 bases, there was a span of 13 bases. The CDR3 runs 15 residues. The CDR3 region is CASSRGAVSSYEQYF. The CDR3 DNA follows: TGTGCCAGCAGCCGTGGTGCGGTGAGCTCCTACGAGCAGTACTTC.